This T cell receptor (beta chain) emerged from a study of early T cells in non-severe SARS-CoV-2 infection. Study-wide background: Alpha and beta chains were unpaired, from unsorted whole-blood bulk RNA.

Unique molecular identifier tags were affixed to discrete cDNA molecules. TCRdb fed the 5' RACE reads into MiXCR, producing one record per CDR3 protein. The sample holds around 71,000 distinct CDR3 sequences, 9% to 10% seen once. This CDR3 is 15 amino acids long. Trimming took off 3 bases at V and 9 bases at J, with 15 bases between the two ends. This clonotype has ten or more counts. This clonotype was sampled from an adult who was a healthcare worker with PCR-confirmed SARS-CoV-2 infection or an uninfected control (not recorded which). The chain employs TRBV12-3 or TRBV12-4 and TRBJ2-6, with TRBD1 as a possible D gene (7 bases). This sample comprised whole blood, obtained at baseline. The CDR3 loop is CASSLSDREDNVLTF. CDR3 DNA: TGTGCCAGCAGTTTGAGCGACAGGGAGGACAACGTCCTGACTTTC.